The T cell receptor (beta chain) under discussion was sequenced for a study of response to subunit inactivated influenza vaccine. The CDR3 is 15 amino acids. CDR1 and CDR2 (germline): SGHKS, YYEKEE (reference sequence). Trimming removed 2 bases at V and 7 bases at J, with 16 bases between. Study conclusions and caveats: The authors suggested that every seasonal influenza vaccination recruits few new T cells.

Points on this clonotype: Its antigen is as yet unknown.

TCRdb passed the RT-PCR reads through MiXCR, listing each CDR3 protein once. This sample has over 750,000 distinct CDR3 sequences; roughly 20% occur once, and the top ten carry about a tenth. Sequences were derived from PBMCs from blood, sampled more than 4 days after vaccination. The sequence was collected from a man aged 50 to 60 who received an inactivated influenza vaccine. This chain uses TRBV5-5 with TRBJ2-1; D gene uncertain. CDR3 in amino acids: CASSFIFLRINEQFF. CDR3 sequence (DNA): TGTGCCAGCAGCTTTATATTTCTCCGAATAAATGAGCAGTTCTTC.